These 24 T cell receptor beta chains share one sample of origin, sequenced in a study of blood T cell repertoires in COVID-19. Assay: immunoSEQ multiplex PCR; the TCRdb copy retains only in-frame clones and omits some. This sample has under 200,000 clones, with about 86% found just once. Specimen: peripheral blood. The receptors shown here come from a woman in her 70s who had recovered from COVID-19.

The chain recombines TRBV10-2 with TRBJ2-1; weak D call: TRBD2 (7 bases). Between the trimmed V and J ends, which lost 10 bases and 4 bases, there was a span of 14 bases. CDR1 WSHSY and CDR2 SAAADI come from the germline V gene. This CDR3 contains 13 residues. The CDR3 loop reads CATRRGRYNEQFF. CDR3 nucleotides: TGCGCCACCCGGCGGGGGCGTTACAATGAGCAGTTCTTC.

The CDR3 DNA reads as TGTGCCAGCAGTCAGCTGGGGGGATCCAATCAGCCCCAGCATTTT. It yields the protein CASSQLGGSNQPQHF. The genes are TRBV28 and TRBJ1-5, with TRBD1 as a possible D gene (5 bases). Germline V gene sequence: CDR1 MDHEN, CDR2 SYDVKM. This CDR3 is 15 amino acids long. V was shortened by 5 bases and J by 3 bases, with 14 bases between the two germline ends.

This rearrangement joins TRBV7-3 to TRBJ2-2; TRBD1 matches at 9 bases. CDR3 length: 16 residues. The trim removed 5 bases at V and 5 bases at J, leaving 9 bases unmatched. CDR1 is SGHTA, CDR2 FQGTGA, per germline. CDR3 in amino acids: CASSPGGQGVTGELFF. In DNA form, the CDR3 reads TGTGCCAGCAGCCCAGGGGGACAGGGTGTTACCGGGGAGCTGTTTTTT.

This clone occurred a few times. The chain joins TRBV5-6 to TRBJ1-5; 8 bases are a match to TRBD1. Germline CDR1 and CDR2: SGHDT and YYEEEE. V lost 0 bases to trimming and J lost 7 bases; unmatched junction nucleotides: 6. This CDR3 contains 15 residues. CDR3 nucleotide sequence: TGTGCCAGCAGCTTGGCCGGACAGGGCGTCCAGCCCCAGCATTTT. Translating it yields CASSLAGQGVQPQHF.

The J gene is TRBJ1-2, the V gene TRBV7-3; 11 nucleotides match TRBD1. Germline V gene data show CDR1 as SGHTA and CDR2 as FQGTGA. The V gene end was trimmed by 2 bases and the J gene end by 7 bases; junction bases not matched to a gene: 6. The CDR3 covers 15 residues. The CDR3 spells CASSLARGQGGGYTF. CDR3 DNA sequence: TGTGCCAGCAGCTTAGCCAGGGGACAGGGGGGTGGCTACACCTTC.

This chain uses TRBV19 with TRBJ1-5; TRBD1 matches 9 bases. The CDR3 totals 14 residues. CDR1 is LNHDA and CDR2 is SQIVND in the germline V gene (reference sequence). Trimming took 5 bases from V and 7 from J; bases not matched to a gene: 6. In nucleotides, the CDR3 is TGTGCCAGTAGTTCTGGGACAGGGCGGCAGCCCCAGCATTTT. Its protein product is CASSSGTGRQPQHF.

This clone came up a few times. V gene TRBV19 combines with J gene TRBJ2-5; no clear D gene. The V and J ends lost 3 bases and 1 base respectively, with 6 bases between them. This CDR3 is built from 13 residues. The germline V gene has CDR1 LNHDA and CDR2 SQIVND (reference sequence). The CDR3 here is CASSIASQETQYF. The CDR3 coding sequence is TGTGCCAGTAGTATTGCCAGCCAAGAGACCCAGTACTTC.

The chain couples TRBV15 to TRBJ2-1; 14 bases align to TRBD2. The junction had 12 bases not matched to a gene; V was cut back by 0 bases and J by 5 bases. This CDR3 has 20 residues. Germline-derived CDR1 and CDR2 are LNHNV and YYDKDF (reference sequence). The CDR3: CATSRDWGLAGEVEDNEQFF. The CDR3 DNA is TGTGCCACCAGCAGAGATTGGGGACTAGCGGGGGAGGTTGAGGACAATGAGCAGTTCTTC.

This chain joins TRBV29-1 and TRBJ2-4, with a tentative D call TRBD1 (8 bases). V was cut by 5 bases and J by 7 bases, with 15 bases left in between. The CDR3 has 13 amino acids. Germline loops: CDR1 SQVTM, CDR2 ANQGSEA. The CDR3 spells CSVSAQGGNIQYF. The CDR3 region has the DNA TGCAGCGTTTCCGCACAGGGGGGGAACATTCAGTACTTC.

The chain has TRBV6-4 and TRBJ1-2; D may be TRBD1 (5 bases). This CDR3 comprises 13 residues. Trimming removed 0 bases at V and 8 bases at J, with 10 bases between. CDR1 is MRHNA, CDR2 SNTAGT, per germline. DNA for the CDR3: TGTGCCAGCAGTGACTCGCTGGGGCGCGGCTACACCTTC. Encoded protein: CASSDSLGRGYTF.

The J gene is TRBJ2-3, the V gene TRBV7-9; no reliable D call. The CDR3 runs to 14 residues. Germline CDR1 SEHNR, CDR2 FQNEAQ (reference sequence). V dropped 6 bases and J dropped 4 bases, with 14 bases sitting between them. The CDR3 nucleotides are TGTGCCAGCAGTCGCCCCACTCTCGCAGATACGCAGTATTTT. Protein product: CASSRPTLADTQYF.

The CDR3: CASSHRQGAYTF. The CDR3 DNA is TGTGCCAGTAGCCACAGACAGGGGGCCTACACCTTC. The J gene is TRBJ1-2, the V gene TRBV19; 10 bases line up with TRBD1. V trimming: 6 bases; J trimming: 10 bases; junction bases outside the gene matches: 5. Germline CDR1 is LNHDA and CDR2 is SQIVND (reference sequence). The CDR3 is 12 amino acids.

The CDR3 spells CASSPSGNEQFF. Here the CDR3 DNA reads TGTGCCAGCAGCCCCTCGGGTAATGAGCAGTTCTTC. The genes are TRBV3-1 (or the pseudogene TRBV3-2) and TRBJ2-1; no definite D call. Trimming stripped 4 bases from V and 7 bases from J, with 8 bases between. CDR1 and CDR2 from the germline V gene are LGHDT and YNNKEL (reference sequence). This CDR3 is 12 amino acids long.

The CDR3 nucleotides are TGTGCCAGCAGTCTCGTGGGGGGCTATGGCTACACCTTC. The encoded protein is CASSLVGGYGYTF. The V and J genes are TRBV6-4 and TRBJ1-2; D perhaps matches TRBD1 (5 bases). The germline gives CDR1 MRHNA, CDR2 SNTAGT. This CDR3 is built from 13 residues. V was clipped by 5 bases and J by 4 bases, with 11 bases between them.

The chain combines TRBV25-1 with TRBJ2-5; 8 bases line up with TRBD1. CDR1 and CDR2 from the germline V gene are MGHDK and SYGVNS. The CDR3 consists of 15 residues. V lost 3 bases, J lost 5 bases, and 8 bases stayed unmatched. The DNA for the CDR3 is TGTGCCAGCAGTGACCCCGGGACAGGAGGGGAGACCCAGTACTTC. Residues: CASSDPGTGGETQYF.

CDR3 coding DNA: TGTGCCATCAGGGACAGGGCGAGCACTGAAGCTTTCTTT. It is translated as CAIRDRASTEAFF. The chain has TRBV10-3 and TRBJ1-1; 8 bases are a match to TRBD1. The CDR3 has 13 amino acids. Germline V gives CDR1 ENHRY, CDR2 SYGVKD. V lost 6 bases to trimming and J lost 4 bases; unmatched junction nucleotides: 4.

The chain recombines TRBV7-9 with TRBJ2-5; possibly TRBD2 for D (5 bases). The germline V gene has CDR1 SEHNR and CDR2 FQNEAQ (reference sequence). This CDR3 has 15 residues. Trimming left V 5 bases short and J 5 bases short, with 18 bases between. The CDR3 bases are TGTGCCAGCAGCCCAACGGGATGGGGTGGGGAGACCCAGTACTTC. This sequence encodes CASSPTGWGGETQYF.

The V gene is TRBV2, the J gene TRBJ1-2; D not resolved. The CDR3 consists of 12 residues. Germline CDR1 is SNHLY and CDR2 is FYNNEI. Between the trimmed V and J ends, which lost 5 bases and 8 bases, there was a span of 12 bases. DNA of the CDR3: TGTGCCAGCAGTCCCCGGGCGGGGGGCTACACCTTC. This gives the protein CASSPRAGGYTF.

The V and J genes are TRBV28 and TRBJ2-1; TRBD2 matches at 13 bases. The V gene's germline CDR1 is MDHEN and CDR2 SYDVKM. Trimming cost V 6 bases and J 4 bases; bases outside gene matches: 15. The CDR3 length is 19 residues. The CDR3, as DNA: TGTGCCAGCAGGCCGGGACTAGCGGGAACAGAGGGGCTTTACAATGAGCAGTTCTTC. Translating it yields CASRPGLAGTEGLYNEQFF.

V and J are TRBV7-9 and TRBJ2-5; 9 positions agree with TRBD2. Unmatched junction bases numbered 12, after V lost 5 bases and J lost 5 bases. The length of the CDR3 is 16 residues. Germline CDR1 and CDR2: SEHNR and FQNEAQ (reference sequence). The CDR3 sequence is CASSMPSGTRRETQYF. As DNA, the CDR3 is TGTGCCAGCAGCATGCCTAGCGGGACCAGGCGGGAGACCCAGTACTTC.

The table lists this clone with a few counts. The DNA of the CDR3 is TGTGCCAGCAGCTGGGGCGGACAGGTGAACACTGAAGCTTTCTTT. The encoded protein is CASSWGGQVNTEAFF. The gene calls are TRBV28 and TRBJ1-1, with 7 bases lining up with TRBD1. The V segment lost 6 bases and the J segment 0 bases; nucleotides outside the gene matches: 7. The CDR3 has 15 amino acids. Germline CDR1 reads MDHEN; CDR2 reads SYDVKM.

This clone was detected only once. This chain links TRBV4-1 with TRBJ1-2; 10 bases fit TRBD1. With 1 base clipped from V and 8 bases from J, the junction kept 13 bases outside the gene matches. Germline V gene sequence: CDR1 MGHRA, CDR2 YSYEKL. There are 17 residues in the CDR3. CDR3 in DNA: TGCGCCAGCAGCCAAGCCCCCACGACAGGGGGCGCAGCCGGCTACACCTTC. This codes for CASSQAPTTGGAAGYTF.

The chain joins TRBV27 to TRBJ1-4, with 10 bases identical to TRBD1. CDR1 and CDR2 (germline): MNHEY, SMNVEV (reference sequence). This CDR3 is built from 15 residues. With 4 bases clipped from V and 6 bases from J, the junction kept 5 bases outside the gene matches. CDR3: CASSSSTGGDEKLFF. CDR3 DNA: TGTGCCAGCAGTTCGTCGACAGGGGGCGATGAAAAACTGTTTTTT.

The chain joins TRBV5-1 to TRBJ1-2, with D possibly being TRBD1 (5 bases). Trimming shortened V by 0 bases and J by 2 bases, and 14 bases separated the two germline ends. In germline, CDR1 is SGHRS, CDR2 YFSETQ. The CDR3 is made up of 16 amino acids. The CDR3 coding sequence is TGCGCCAGCAGCTTGGCCTCGGGGGACCAAAACTATGGCTACACCTTC. Protein: CASSLASGDQNYGYTF.